The rows below give T cell receptor beta chains drawn from one sample of a study of T cell responses to AZD1222 COVID-19 vaccine. Profiling relied on immunoSEQ multiplex PCR, and the TCRdb table lists in-frame clones only, not all of them. In the table there are 200,000 to 250,000 clones, 85% to 95% of which are singletons. Sequencing was performed on peripheral blood, taken on day 0 of MenACWY control vaccination. The receptors shown here come from an adult in good health. Each CDR3 is given without its conserved first and last residue.

v_call	cdr3_length	j_call	cdr3_aa
TRBV10-3	11	TRBJ1-2	AISESNRHGYT
TRBV3-1/TRBV3-2	11	TRBJ1-2	ASSPRGGYGYT
TRBV5-1	13	TRBJ2-2	ASSLNPGGNGELF
TRBV14	13	TRBJ2-2	ASSLRQLNTGELF
TRBV6-6	12	TRBJ1-5	ASSFGRNNQPQH
TRBV6-5	12	TRBJ1-2	ASSQEPANYGYT
TRBV29-1	9	TRBJ1-1	SGRYTKEAF
TRBV7-2	12	TRBJ1-2	ASSPQTGDYGYT
TRBV2	13	TRBJ1-4	ASVRGAATNEKLF
TRBV7-9	14	TRBJ2-5	ASSLVSSGAWETQY
TRBV29-1	9	TRBJ2-5	SVGRGKTQY